This entry lists 30 T cell receptor beta chains sequenced from one sample in a study of radiotherapy plus CTLA-4 blockade in lung cancer. Clones were read by immunoSEQ multiplex PCR, and TCRdb kept only the in-frame ones, dropping some. The sample holds 85,000 to 90,000 clones, 70% to 90% seen once. This specimen consisted of peripheral blood, obtained from a patient treated with radiotherapy plus ipilimumab. All receptors derive from a human donor with non-small cell lung cancer that progressed on radiotherapy plus ipilimumab.

The chain combines TRBV23-1 with TRBJ1-5; D is perhaps TRBD1 (6 bases). TRBV23-1 is designated an ORF whose function remains uncertain. Trimming pared 7 bases from V and 3 bases from J, leaving 25 bases between. This CDR3 has 18 residues. The CDR3 nucleotides are TGCGCCAGCACTATAATGGACAGAAGCTTAACCGACAATCAGCCCCAGCATTTT. Its protein product is CASTIMDRSLTDNQPQHF.

This clone has more than one count but fewer than ten. The chain is built from TRBV6-1 and TRBJ2-2, with 10 bases aligning to TRBD2. V was clipped by 2 bases and J by 6 bases; unmatched bases: 3. The CDR3 sequence is 15 residues long. From germline, CDR1 is MNHNS and CDR2 SASEGT. Here the CDR3 DNA reads TGTGCCAGCAGTGAACTAGCGGGAGTTCCCGGGGAGCTGTTTTTT. Amino acids: CASSELAGVPGELFF.

This chain joins TRBV5-4 and TRBJ1-2; maybe TRBD1 (6 bases). This CDR3 has 13 amino acids. In germline, CDR1 is SGHNT, CDR2 YYREEE (reference sequence). The V end lost 2 bases, the J end lost 13 bases, and 18 bases lay between the germline ends. CDR3 region: CASSFEPGGLFTF. DNA for the CDR3: TGTGCCAGCAGCTTTGAACCGGGGGGGCTCTTCACCTTC.

The chain uses TRBV7-2 and TRBJ1-5; 7 nucleotides match TRBD1. V lost 2 bases to trimming and J lost 4 bases; unmatched junction nucleotides: 5. Germline V CDR1 and CDR2: SGHTA, FQGNSA. The CDR3 has 15 amino acids. The CDR3 region is CASSLKGQINQPQHF. The CDR3, as DNA: TGTGCCAGCAGCTTAAAGGGACAGATTAATCAGCCCCAGCATTTT.

This rearrangement joins TRBV7-9 to TRBJ1-5; the D gene is possibly TRBD1 (6 bases). The V end was cut by 1 base, the J end by 4 bases, with 11 bases between. The CDR3 totals 15 residues. The germline V gene encodes CDR1 SEHNR and CDR2 FQNEAQ (reference sequence). CDR3 nucleotides: TGTGCCAGCAGCTTAGGGGAGGGGGGTAATCAGCCCCAGCATTTT. It specifies CASSLGEGGNQPQHF.

This clone has more than one count but fewer than ten. The V and J genes are TRBV4-1 and TRBJ1-3; D is possibly TRBD1 (6 bases). The CDR3 has 17 amino acids. Looked up from germline, CDR1 is MGHRA and CDR2 is YSYEKL. V was clipped by 1 base and J by 2 bases, with 15 bases between them. CDR3 sequence reads: CASSQVGGNRAGNTIYF. The CDR3, as DNA: TGCGCCAGCAGCCAAGTTGGGGGTAACAGGGCTGGAAACACCATATATTTT.

The chain carries TRBV2 and TRBJ1-6; D may be TRBD1 (6 bases). Germline V gene data show CDR1 as SNHLY and CDR2 as FYNNEI. This CDR3 contains 13 residues. Trimming left V 3 bases short and J 11 bases short, with 11 bases between. CDR3 nucleotides: TGTGCCAGCAGTGACAGGGGAGGAACACCCCTCCACTTT. Translating it yields CASSDRGGTPLHF. Drawing the rest from reference TRBV2 and TRBJ1-6, the complete variable domain is EPEVTQTPSHQVTQMGQEVILRCVPISNHLYFYWYRQILGQKVEFLVSFYNNEISEKSEIFDDQFSVERPDGSNFTLKIRSTKLEDSAMYFCASSDRGGTPLHFGNGTRLTVT.

The chain employs TRBV5-4 and TRBJ2-5; 7 nucleotides align to TRBD2. The germline V gene has CDR1 SGHNT and CDR2 YYREEE (reference sequence). The J segment lost 3 bases and the V segment lost 2 bases, leaving 4 bases of the junction unmatched. The CDR3 loop spans 14 amino acids. CDR3 bases: TGTGCCAGCAGCTTCTCTAGCGGTAAAGAGACCCAGTACTTC. It codes for CASSFSSGKETQYF.

This chain links TRBV29-1 with TRBJ2-2; 9 bases map to TRBD2. The germline gives CDR1 SQVTM, CDR2 ANQGSEA. This CDR3 spans 14 amino acids. V was clipped by 4 bases and J by 5 bases; unmatched bases: 5. In DNA, the CDR3 is TGCAGCGTTGGTGTTAGCGGGAGTACCGGGGAGCTGTTTTTT. This sequence encodes CSVGVSGSTGELFF.

The V gene is TRBV4-2, the J gene TRBJ2-5, with a tentative D call TRBD2 (6 bases). The CDR3 loop spans 15 amino acids. The V end lost 4 bases, the J end lost 6 bases, and 18 bases lay between the germline ends. Germline lookup yields CDR1 LGHNA and CDR2 YNFKEQ. The CDR3 DNA reads as TGTGCCAGCAGCCCCAATGAACAGGCGGGGAAGACCCAGTACTTC. It encodes CASSPNEQAGKTQYF.

This chain connects TRBV19 to TRBJ1-2, with D possibly TRBD1 on 6 matching bases. The germline V and J ends were trimmed by 6 bases and 8 bases, with 19 bases remaining between them. The CDR3 runs 14 residues. CDR1 and CDR2 (germline): LNHDA, SQIVND (reference sequence). CDR3 bases: TGTGCCAGTAGAGAAGGGGGGACCTGGGCCGGCTACACCTTC. Translating gives CASREGGTWAGYTF.

This sequence joins TRBV4-2 and TRBJ2-4; D not certain. Germline CDR1 and CDR2: LGHNA and YNFKEQ. CDR3 size: 15 residues. Trimming left V 2 bases short and J 1 base short, with 9 bases between. CDR3: CASSQSHGAKNIQYF. The CDR3 nucleotides read TGTGCCAGCAGCCAATCACATGGCGCCAAAAACATTCAGTACTTC.

The gene calls are TRBV12-2 and TRBJ2-7; the table calls TRBD1, which could not be checked here. TRBV12-2 is shown as a pseudogene. The CDR3 sequence is 14 residues long. Here the CDR3 reads CASRPQDIIYEQYF. For the CDR3, the DNA is TGTGCAAGTCGCCCACAGGATATAATTTACGAGCAGTACTTC.

This chain uses TRBV4-3 with TRBJ1-5; 7 positions match TRBD1. The CDR3 length is 19 residues. Trimming took 0 bases from V and 4 from J; bases not matched to a gene: 15. Germline CDR1 is LGHNA and CDR2 is YSLEER. CDR3 residues: CASSQDPPNRGVTNQPQHF. The CDR3 DNA is TGCGCCAGCAGCCAAGATCCCCCGAACAGGGGTGTGACAAATCAGCCCCAGCATTTT.

The rearrangement links TRBV6-1 to TRBJ2-1; 7 bases fit TRBD1. This CDR3 spans 15 amino acids. Germline CDR1 reads MNHNS; CDR2 reads SASEGT. Losses at the gene ends were 1 base for V and 9 bases for J; bases not matched to a gene: 9. In DNA, the CDR3 is TGTGCCAGCAGTGAAGAGGCGACAGGGCTACGTGAGCAGTTCTTC. Encoded protein: CASSEEATGLREQFF.

The rearrangement links TRBV2 to TRBJ2-5; D possibly corresponds to TRBD2 (6 bases). V gave up 6 bases and J gave up 1 base, with 15 bases separating them. The CDR3 length is 15 residues. In germline, CDR1 is SNHLY, CDR2 FYNNEI. The CDR3: CASRAFIGGQETQYF. In DNA form, the CDR3 reads TGTGCCAGCAGGGCGTTTATCGGGGGCCAAGAGACCCAGTACTTC.

The genes are TRBV4-3 and TRBJ1-5; D not resolved. The CDR3 length is 15 residues. Between the trimmed V and J ends, which lost 0 bases and 2 bases, there was a span of 8 bases. Germline V gives CDR1 LGHNA, CDR2 YSLEER. The CDR3 nucleotides are TGCGCCAGCAGCCAAGATTGGGCAGGCAATCAGCCCCAGCATTTT. It specifies CASSQDWAGNQPQHF.

This clone was seen once. The chain uses TRBV7-9 and TRBJ1-1; D is perhaps TRBD1 (5 bases). The ends were cut back, 4 bases at V and 1 base at J, with 7 bases in the middle. The CDR3 covers 13 residues. Germline CDR1 and CDR2: SEHNR and FQNEAQ (reference sequence). For the CDR3, the DNA is TGTGCCAGCAGCTCTCAGGGGAACACTGAAGCTTTCTTT. Translating gives CASSSQGNTEAFF.

The V gene is TRBV4-1, the J gene TRBJ1-5; 7 bases align to TRBD1. This CDR3 has 16 amino acids. V was pared by 4 bases and J by 2 bases, with 8 bases of the junction left unmatched. Germline V gene sequence: CDR1 MGHRA, CDR2 YSYEKL. The CDR3, as DNA: TGCGCCAGCAGCCTAATGTTCCAGGGGGGCAATCAGCCCCAGCATTTT. Translated: CASSLMFQGGNQPQHF.

The chain links TRBV7-2 to TRBJ2-7, with TRBD2 as a possible D gene (5 bases). V lost 5 bases, J lost 4 bases, and 15 bases lay in between. Germline assignment: CDR1 SGHTA and CDR2 FQGNSA. The CDR3 length is 14 residues. CDR3 sequence (DNA): TGTGCCAGCAGCCTAGTAGTCTCGGGATACGAGCAGTACTTC. Protein product: CASSLVVSGYEQYF.

The V gene is TRBV2, the J gene TRBJ2-2; 7 nucleotides match TRBD1. Germline V gene lookup returns CDR1 SNHLY and CDR2 FYNNEI. This CDR3 has 15 residues. Trimming cost V 6 bases and J 7 bases; bases outside gene matches: 11. The CDR3 bases are TGTGCCAGCAGCCGCGACAGGGAGCAAGACGGGGAGCTGTTTTTT. Amino acid sequence: CASSRDREQDGELFF.

The chain combines TRBV9 with TRBJ2-2; 7 bases fit TRBD2. This CDR3 spans 17 amino acids. Per the germline V gene, CDR1 is SGDLS and CDR2 is YYNGEE. The trim removed 0 bases at V and 5 bases at J, leaving 10 bases unmatched. The CDR3 loop is CASSVGPGGSSTGELFF. In DNA form, the CDR3 reads TGTGCCAGCAGCGTAGGGCCCGGCGGGAGCAGTACCGGGGAGCTGTTTTTT.

This chain uses TRBV27 with TRBJ2-1; 15 bases are shared with TRBD2. Trimming cost V 5 bases and J 8 bases; bases outside gene matches: 22. The CDR3 runs to 21 residues. Germline V lookup: CDR1 MNHEY, CDR2 SMNVEV (reference sequence). CDR3 coding DNA: TGTGCCAGCAGTCCTCGGACTAGCGGGAGGGGGCAGTCACTGAGGCCCTATGAGCAGTTCTTC. As protein: CASSPRTSGRGQSLRPYEQFF.

The rearrangement joins TRBV5-1 to TRBJ2-2; no clear D gene. Between the trimmed V and J ends, which lost 1 base and 4 bases, there was a span of 11 bases. The CDR3 covers 15 residues. Per the germline V gene, CDR1 is SGHRS and CDR2 is YFSETQ. CDR3 sequence reads: CASSLRPSGTGELFF. The CDR3, as DNA: TGCGCCAGCAGCTTGCGGCCCTCGGGCACCGGGGAGCTGTTTTTT.

The rearrangement links TRBV18 to TRBJ1-5, with D unresolved. With 3 bases removed from V and 3 bases from J, the gap between germline ends came to 9 bases. The CDR3 length is 14 residues. Germline CDR1 and CDR2: KGHSH and LQKENI. CDR3 sequence (DNA): TGTGCCAGCTCACCGACCCGGTCCAATCAGCCCCAGCATTTT. This codes for CASSPTRSNQPQHF. The variable domain in full, completed from reference TRBV18 and TRBJ1-5, reads NAGVMQNPRHLVRRRGQEARLRCSPMKGHSHVYWYRQLPEEGLKFMVYLQKENIIDESGMPKERFSAEFPKEGPSILRIQQVVRGDSAAYFCASSPTRSNQPQHFGDGTRLSIL.

This chain joins TRBV7-2 and TRBJ2-5; D ambiguous. Germline CDR1 and CDR2: SGHTA and FQGNSA. The CDR3 contains 14 residues. Trimming removed 0 bases at V and 2 bases at J, with 7 bases between. CDR3 sequence: CASSLARFQETQYF. CDR3 nucleotides: TGTGCCAGCAGCTTAGCCAGGTTTCAAGAGACCCAGTACTTC.

The chain uses TRBV5-1 and TRBJ1-2; weak D call: TRBD1 (5 bases). Germline CDR1 SGHRS, CDR2 YFSETQ. V lost 0 bases and J lost 8, with 11 bases in between. This CDR3 spans 13 amino acids. CDR3 amino acids: CASSLGQNSGYTF. The CDR3 DNA reads as TGCGCCAGCAGCTTGGGACAGAATAGCGGCTACACCTTC.

The V call is TRBV27, the J call TRBJ2-5; D may match TRBD1 or TRBD2 (7 bases each). Trimming took off 11 bases at V and 4 bases at J, with 17 bases between the two ends. This CDR3 has 13 residues. Germline V gene data show CDR1 as MNHEY and CDR2 as SMNVEV (reference sequence). The CDR3 DNA sequence: TGTGCCGTCCGGGGGGACAGACCAGAGACCCAGTACTTC. Its translation is CAVRGDRPETQYF.

This chain connects TRBV6-6 to TRBJ2-2; D may match TRBD1 or TRBD2 (5 bases each). The CDR3 runs to 14 residues. CDR1 MNHNY and CDR2 SVGAGI come from the germline V gene (reference sequence). V lost 1 base, J lost 4 bases, and 7 bases lay in between. CDR3 bases: TGTGCCAGCAGTTACTTTGGGGGCACCGGGGAGCTGTTTTTT. This gives the protein CASSYFGGTGELFF.

The J gene is TRBJ2-7, the V gene TRBV18, with no clear D. Per the germline V gene, CDR1 is KGHSH and CDR2 is LQKENI. The CDR3 runs to 13 residues. Trimming removed 1 base from V and 2 bases from J, with 6 bases in between. CDR3 nucleotides: TGTGCCAGCTCACCACAGGCAGCCTACGAGCAGTACTTC. Translated: CASSPQAAYEQYF.